This TCR beta chain was sequenced during a study of shared clonotypes between healthy human individuals. Across several immunoSEQ plates, the genomic DNA of each subset was split evenly. The method was immunoSEQ multiplex PCR; TCRdb's version includes in-frame clones alone and lacks a portion of them. The sample holds 98,000 or so clones, more than 65% seen once. As for this clone: Its target is unknown. This could be a read error, since a much larger clone is one nucleotide away.

Study-wide results and limits: The study found about 4.6% of naive CD4 clonotypes shared across a few donors.

V gave up 6 bases and J gave up 5 bases, with 19 bases separating them. The CDR3 is 15 amino acids. The V gene's germline CDR1 is SQVTM and CDR2 ANQGSEA. V and J are TRBV29-1 and TRBJ1-4, with a tentative D call TRBD1 (5 bases). This clonotype was obtained from a young woman in good health. The sample taken for sequencing was memory CD8+ T cells sorted from blood. Subset denoted: CD45RO+ cells pooled with CCR7-negative TemRA cells. CDR3: CSVRMWDGKNEKLFF. CDR3 bases: TGCAGCGTCCGGATGTGGGACGGAAAAAATGAAAAACTGTTTTTT.